This is a list of T cell receptor beta chains from one sample in a study of blood T cell repertoires in COVID-19. Libraries were prepared by immunoSEQ multiplex PCR; TCRdb keeps only in-frame clonotypes and omits some of them. The sample contains hundreds of thousands of clones, 89% of which appear only once. The sample was PBMCs or T cells enriched from blood (not recorded which). All receptors derive from a woman aged 25 to 39 who had recovered from COVID-19. Each CDR3 is given with its conserved first and last residue. Fields, in order: J gene, D gene, V gene, clone size, CDR3 DNA, CDR3 protein. The D gene is left open where the match is weak. Only part of the rows carry a size: once, few, many, or a class if the clone is expanded.

J: TRBJ1-1
D: TRBD1
V: TRBV4-3
size: NA
DNA: TGCGCCAGCAGCCAAGAGGGGACAGGGGCTTCTGAAGCTTTCTTT
CDR3: CASSQEGTGASEAFF

J: TRBJ2-1
D: TRBD2
V: TRBV7-9
size: NA
DNA: TGTGCCAGCAGCGTTACTAGCGGGAGGGCCAATGAGCAGTTCTTC
CDR3: CASSVTSGRANEQFF

J: TRBJ2-5
D: NA
V: TRBV7-9
size: NA
DNA: TGTGCCAGCAGCCCATCCGGGTCCCAAGAGACCCAGTACTTC
CDR3: CASSPSGSQETQYF

J: TRBJ1-4
D: NA
V: TRBV6-1
size: NA
DNA: TGTGCCAGCAGTGAAGAGACACTTGGAAAACTGTTTTTT
CDR3: CASSEETLGKLFF

J: TRBJ2-1
D: TRBD2
V: TRBV3-1/TRBV3-2
size: NA
DNA: TGTGCCAGCAGCCAAACTAGCGGGAAGGTAGGCAATGAGCAGTTCTTC
CDR3: CASSQTSGKVGNEQFF

J: TRBJ1-1
D: NA
V: TRBV7-9
size: NA
DNA: TGTGCCAGCAGCTTACGGCAGGGGAGTGAAGCTTTCTTT
CDR3: CASSLRQGSEAFF

J: TRBJ2-3
D: NA
V: TRBV12-5
size: NA
DNA: TGTGCTAGTGGCCTCGGACTAACCCCAGATACGCAGTATTTT
CDR3: CASGLGLTPDTQYF

J: TRBJ2-6
D: TRBD1
V: TRBV11-3
size: NA
DNA: TGTGCCAGCAGCTCAAAGACAGGGTACAAGACCCGATCTGGGGCCAACGTCCTGACTTTC
CDR3: CASSSKTGYKTRSGANVLTF

J: TRBJ2-3
D: NA
V: TRBV3-1/TRBV3-2
size: NA
DNA: TGTGCCAGCAGCCAAGACAGGGTCAGGGGCACAGATACGCAGTATTTT
CDR3: CASSQDRVRGTDTQYF

J: TRBJ2-1
D: TRBD2
V: TRBV6-4
size: NA
DNA: TGTGCCAGCAGTGATGCCGGGACTAGCCGCTTTTACGAGCAGTTCTTC
CDR3: CASSDAGTSRFYEQFF

J: TRBJ2-1
D: NA
V: TRBV11-2
size: NA
DNA: TGTGCCAGCAGCGCCAACAGAGAAACCAGCCATGAGCAGTTCTTC
CDR3: CASSANRETSHEQFF

J: TRBJ1-6
D: NA
V: TRBV14
size: NA
DNA: TGTGCCAGCAGCCAATCTTATCCACCCCTCCACTTT
CDR3: CASSQSYPPLHF

J: TRBJ2-4
D: NA
V: TRBV15
size: once
DNA: TGTGCCACCAGCAGAGGGCAGGGCGGGATGGACATTCAGTACTTC
CDR3: CATSRGQGGMDIQYF

J: TRBJ1-4
D: TRBD1
V: TRBV11-2
size: NA
DNA: TGTGCCAGCAGCCCCGGACAGGGGAGTGAAAAACTGTTTTTT
CDR3: CASSPGQGSEKLFF